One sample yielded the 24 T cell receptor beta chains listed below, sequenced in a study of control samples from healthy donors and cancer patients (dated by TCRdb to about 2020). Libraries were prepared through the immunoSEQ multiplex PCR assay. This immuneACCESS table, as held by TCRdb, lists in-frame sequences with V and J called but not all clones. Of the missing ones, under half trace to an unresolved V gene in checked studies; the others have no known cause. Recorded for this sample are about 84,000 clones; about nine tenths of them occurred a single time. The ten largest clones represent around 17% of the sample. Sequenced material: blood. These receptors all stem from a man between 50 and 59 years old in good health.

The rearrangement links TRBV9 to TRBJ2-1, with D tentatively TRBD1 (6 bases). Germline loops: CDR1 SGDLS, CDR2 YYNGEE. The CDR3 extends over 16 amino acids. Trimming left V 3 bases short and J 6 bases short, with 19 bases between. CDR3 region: CASSARLVGASNEQFF. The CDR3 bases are TGTGCCAGCAGCGCCCGACTCGTGGGGGCCTCCAATGAGCAGTTCTTC.

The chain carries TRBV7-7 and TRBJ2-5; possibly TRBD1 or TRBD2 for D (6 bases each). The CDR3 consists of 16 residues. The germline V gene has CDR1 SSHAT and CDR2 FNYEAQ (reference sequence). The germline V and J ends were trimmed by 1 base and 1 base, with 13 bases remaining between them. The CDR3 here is CASSLGGAESQETQYF. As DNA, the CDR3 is TGTGCCAGCAGCTTAGGGGGGGCGGAGTCCCAAGAGACCCAGTACTTC.

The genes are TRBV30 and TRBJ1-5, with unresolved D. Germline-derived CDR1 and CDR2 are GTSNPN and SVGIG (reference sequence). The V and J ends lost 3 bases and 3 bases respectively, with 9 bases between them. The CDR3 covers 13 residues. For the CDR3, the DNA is TGTGCCTGGAGGGGCCAGGTCAATCAGCCCCAGCATTTT. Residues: CAWRGQVNQPQHF.

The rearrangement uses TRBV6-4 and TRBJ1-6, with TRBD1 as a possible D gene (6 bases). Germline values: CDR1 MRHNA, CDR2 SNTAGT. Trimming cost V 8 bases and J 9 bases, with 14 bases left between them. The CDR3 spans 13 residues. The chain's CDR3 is CASADSRSSPLHF. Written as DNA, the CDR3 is TGTGCCAGCGCGGACAGTAGGAGTTCACCCCTCCACTTT.

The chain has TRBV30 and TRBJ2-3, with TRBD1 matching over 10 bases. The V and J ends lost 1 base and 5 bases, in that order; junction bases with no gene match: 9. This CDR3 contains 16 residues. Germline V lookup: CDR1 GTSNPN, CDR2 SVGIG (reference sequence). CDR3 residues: CAWSAGTGEHRDTQYF. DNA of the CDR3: TGTGCCTGGAGTGCTGGGACAGGGGAACATCGAGATACGCAGTATTTT.

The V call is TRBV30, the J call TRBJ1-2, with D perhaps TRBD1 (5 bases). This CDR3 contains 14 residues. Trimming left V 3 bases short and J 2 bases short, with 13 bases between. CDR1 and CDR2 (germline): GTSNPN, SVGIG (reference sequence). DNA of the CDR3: TGTGCCTGGAGGAGAGGGACCTCCAACTATGGCTACACCTTC. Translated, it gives CAWRRGTSNYGYTF. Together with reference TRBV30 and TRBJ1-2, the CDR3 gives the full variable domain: SQTIHQWPATLVQPVGSPLSLECTVEGTSNPNLYWYRQAAGRGLQLLFYSVGIGQISSEVPQNLSASRPQDRQFILSSKKLLLSDSGFYLCAWRRGTSNYGYTFGSGTRLTVV.

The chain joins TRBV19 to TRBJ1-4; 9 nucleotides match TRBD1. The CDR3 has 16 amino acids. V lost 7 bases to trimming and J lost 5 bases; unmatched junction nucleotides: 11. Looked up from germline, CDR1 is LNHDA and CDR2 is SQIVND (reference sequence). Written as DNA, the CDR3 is TGTGCCAGTACTACCTACTGGACAGGGGTGAATGAAAAACTGTTTTTT. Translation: CASTTYWTGVNEKLFF.

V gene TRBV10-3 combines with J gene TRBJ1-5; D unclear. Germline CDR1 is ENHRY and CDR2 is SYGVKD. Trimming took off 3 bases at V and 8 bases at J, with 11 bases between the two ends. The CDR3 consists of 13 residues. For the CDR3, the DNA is TGTGCCATCAGTGAAAGGGAGCGGGAGCCCCAGCATTTT. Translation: CAISEREREPQHF.

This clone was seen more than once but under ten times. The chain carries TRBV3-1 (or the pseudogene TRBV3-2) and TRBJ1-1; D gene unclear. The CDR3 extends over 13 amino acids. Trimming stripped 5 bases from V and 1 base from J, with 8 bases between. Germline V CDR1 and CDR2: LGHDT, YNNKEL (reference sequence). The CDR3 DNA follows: TGTGCCAGCAGCGTCTTCCAGAACACTGAAGCTTTCTTT. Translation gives CASSVFQNTEAFF.

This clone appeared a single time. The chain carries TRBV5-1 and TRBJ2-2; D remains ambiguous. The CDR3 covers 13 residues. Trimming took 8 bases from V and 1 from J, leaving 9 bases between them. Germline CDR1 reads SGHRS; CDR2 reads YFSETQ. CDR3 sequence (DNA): TGCGCCAGTAAAACGGAGAACACCGGGGAGCTGTTTTTT. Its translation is CASKTENTGELFF. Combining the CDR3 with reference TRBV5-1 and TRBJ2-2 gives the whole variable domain KAGVTQTPRYLIKTRGQQVTLSCSPISGHRSVSWYQQTPGQGLQFLFEYFSETQRNKGNFPGRFSGRQFSNSRSEMNVSTLELGDSALYLCASKTENTGELFFGEGSRLTVL.

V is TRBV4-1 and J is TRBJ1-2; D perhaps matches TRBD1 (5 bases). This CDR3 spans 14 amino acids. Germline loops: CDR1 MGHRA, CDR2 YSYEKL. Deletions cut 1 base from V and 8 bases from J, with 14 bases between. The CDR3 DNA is TGCGCCAGCAGCCAAGTAGTAAGGGGTGAGGGCTACACCTTC. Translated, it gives CASSQVVRGEGYTF.

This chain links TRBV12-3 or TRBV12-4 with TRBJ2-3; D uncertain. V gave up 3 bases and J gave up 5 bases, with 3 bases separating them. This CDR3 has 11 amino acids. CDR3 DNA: TGTGCCAGCAGTTTCGGAGATACGCAGTATTTT. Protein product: CASSFGDTQYF.

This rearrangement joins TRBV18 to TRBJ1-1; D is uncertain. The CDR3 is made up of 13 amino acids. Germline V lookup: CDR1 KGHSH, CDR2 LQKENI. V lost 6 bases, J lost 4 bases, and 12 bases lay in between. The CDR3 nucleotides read TGTGCCAGCTCCGGGAAGGAAGCCACTGAAGCTTTCTTT. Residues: CASSGKEATEAFF.

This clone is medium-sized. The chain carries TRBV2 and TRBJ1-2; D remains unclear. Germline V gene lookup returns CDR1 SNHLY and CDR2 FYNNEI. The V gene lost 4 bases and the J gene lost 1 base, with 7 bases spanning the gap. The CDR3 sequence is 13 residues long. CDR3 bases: TGTGCCAGCAGTGGAGGACTTAACTATGGCTACACCTTC. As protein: CASSGGLNYGYTF. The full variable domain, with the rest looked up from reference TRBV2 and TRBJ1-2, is EPEVTQTPSHQVTQMGQEVILRCVPISNHLYFYWYRQILGQKVEFLVSFYNNEISEKSEIFDDQFSVERPDGSNFTLKIRSTKLEDSAMYFCASSGGLNYGYTFGSGTRLTVV.

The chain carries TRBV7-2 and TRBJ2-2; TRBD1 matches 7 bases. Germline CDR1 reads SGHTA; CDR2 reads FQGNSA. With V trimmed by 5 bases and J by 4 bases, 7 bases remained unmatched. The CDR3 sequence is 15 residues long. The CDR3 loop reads CASSPRQGSTGELFF. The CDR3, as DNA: TGTGCCAGCAGCCCTCGACAGGGATCCACCGGGGAGCTGTTTTTT.

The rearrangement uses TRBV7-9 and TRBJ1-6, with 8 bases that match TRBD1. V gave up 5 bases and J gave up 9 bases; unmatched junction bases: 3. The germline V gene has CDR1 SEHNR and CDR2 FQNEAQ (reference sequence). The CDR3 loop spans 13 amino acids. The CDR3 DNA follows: TGTGCCAGCAGCAATGACAGGGGTTCACCCCTCCACTTT. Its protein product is CASSNDRGSPLHF.

CDR3 in amino acids: CASSRDAAYNSPLHF. Here the CDR3 DNA reads TGTGCCAGCAGCAGGGACGCCGCTTATAATTCACCCCTCCACTTT. V is TRBV5-6 and J is TRBJ1-6; D might be TRBD1 (5 bases). The CDR3 totals 15 residues. In germline, CDR1 is SGHDT, CDR2 YYEEEE. The germline V and J ends were trimmed by 4 bases and 4 bases, with 12 bases remaining between them. The full variable domain, in which reference TRBV5-6 and TRBJ1-6 provide the parts outside the CDR3, is DAGVTQSPTHLIKTRGQQVTLRCSPKSGHDTVSWYQQALGQGPQFIFQYYEEEERQRGNFPDRFSGHQFPNYSSELNVNALLLGDSALYLCASSRDAAYNSPLHFGNGTRLTVT.

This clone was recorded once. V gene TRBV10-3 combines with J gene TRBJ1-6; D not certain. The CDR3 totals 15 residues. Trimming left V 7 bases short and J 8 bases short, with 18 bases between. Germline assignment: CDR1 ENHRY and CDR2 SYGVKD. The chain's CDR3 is CAIKVSAQLDSPLHF. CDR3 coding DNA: TGTGCCATCAAGGTTTCGGCTCAGCTAGATTCACCCCTCCACTTT.

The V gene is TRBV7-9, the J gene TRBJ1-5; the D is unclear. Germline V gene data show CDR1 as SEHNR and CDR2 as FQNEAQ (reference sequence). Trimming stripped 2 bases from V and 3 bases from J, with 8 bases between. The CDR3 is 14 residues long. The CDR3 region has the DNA TGTGCCAGCAGCTTAAACGGCCCCAATCAGCCCCAGCATTTT. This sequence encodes CASSLNGPNQPQHF.

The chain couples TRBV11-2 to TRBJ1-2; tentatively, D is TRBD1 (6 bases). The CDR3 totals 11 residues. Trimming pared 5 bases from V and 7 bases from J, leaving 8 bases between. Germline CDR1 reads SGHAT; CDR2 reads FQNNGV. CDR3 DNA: TGTGCCAGCAGCGGACAGTCTGGCTACACCTTC. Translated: CASSGQSGYTF.

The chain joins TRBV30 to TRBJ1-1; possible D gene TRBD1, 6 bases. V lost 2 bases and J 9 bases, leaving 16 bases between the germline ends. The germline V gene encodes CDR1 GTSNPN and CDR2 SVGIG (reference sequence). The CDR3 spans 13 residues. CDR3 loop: CAWSSLGGTKAFF. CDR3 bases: TGTGCCTGGAGTTCACTTGGGGGGACAAAAGCTTTCTTT. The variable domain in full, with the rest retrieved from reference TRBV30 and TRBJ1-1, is SQTIHQWPATLVQPVGSPLSLECTVEGTSNPNLYWYRQAAGRGLQLLFYSVGIGQISSEVPQNLSASRPQDRQFILSSKKLLLSDSGFYLCAWSSLGGTKAFFGQGTRLTVV.

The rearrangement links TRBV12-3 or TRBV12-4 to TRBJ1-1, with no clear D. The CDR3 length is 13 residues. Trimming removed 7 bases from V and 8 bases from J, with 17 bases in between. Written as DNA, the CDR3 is TGTGCCAGCACCCGGAGGGTGAGGTCAGAAGCTTTCTTT. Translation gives CASTRRVRSEAFF.

CDR3 nucleotide sequence: TGTGCCAGCAGCTCCTATACAGGGTTCAATGAGCAGTTCTTC. Translation gives CASSSYTGFNEQFF. The chain joins TRBV27 to TRBJ2-1, with D possibly matching TRBD1 (6 bases). Germline CDR1 reads MNHEY; CDR2 reads SMNVEV (reference sequence). The CDR3 extends over 14 amino acids. V lost 6 bases, J lost 6 bases, and 15 bases lay in between.

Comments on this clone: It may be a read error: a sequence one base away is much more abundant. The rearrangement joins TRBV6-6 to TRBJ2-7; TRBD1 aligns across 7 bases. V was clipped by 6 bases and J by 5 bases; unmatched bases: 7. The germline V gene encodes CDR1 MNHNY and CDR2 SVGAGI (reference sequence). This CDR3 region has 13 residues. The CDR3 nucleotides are TGTGCCAGCAGCCAGACAGGGTTCGACGAGCAGTACTTC. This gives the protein CASSQTGFDEQYF.